The clone carrying this TCR beta chain was counted once. Profiling relied on immunoSEQ multiplex PCR, and the TCRdb table lists in-frame clones only, not all of them. The table has tens of thousands of clones, 70% to 90% seen once. The CDR3 sequence is 13 residues long. Per the germline V gene, CDR1 is SGDLS and CDR2 is YYNGEE. After removal of 4 bases from V and 5 bases from J, the junction contained 5 bases not matched to a gene. These data belong to a study of blood T cell repertoires in COVID-19. The sample comprised peripheral blood. The origin of this receptor is a human donor in a cohort sampled during active COVID-19. J is TRBJ1-1 and V is TRBV9; 7 bases map to TRBD1. CDR3 coding DNA: TGTGCCAGCAGCCTAACAGGGGTAACTGAAGCTTTCTTT. Protein sequence: CASSLTGVTEAFF.